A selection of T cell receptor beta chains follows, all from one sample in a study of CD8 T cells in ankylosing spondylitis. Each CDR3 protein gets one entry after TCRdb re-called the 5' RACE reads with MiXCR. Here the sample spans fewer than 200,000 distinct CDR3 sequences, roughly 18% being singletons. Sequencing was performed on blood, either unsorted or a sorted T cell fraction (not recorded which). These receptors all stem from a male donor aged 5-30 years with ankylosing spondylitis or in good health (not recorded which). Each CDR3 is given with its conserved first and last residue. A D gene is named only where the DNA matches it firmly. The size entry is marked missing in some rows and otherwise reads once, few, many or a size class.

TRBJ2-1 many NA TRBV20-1 CSARESLTGEQFF TGCAGTGCTAGAGAGTCCCTGACGGGCGAGCAGTTCTTC
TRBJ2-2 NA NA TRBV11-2 CASSLMTRNTGELFF TGTGCCAGCAGCTTAATGACGCGGAACACCGGGGAGCTGTTTTTT
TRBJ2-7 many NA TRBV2 CASSDYYEQYF TGTGCCAGCAGTGACTACTACGAGCAGTACTTC
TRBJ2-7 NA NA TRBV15 CATSRDPGPTYEQYF TGTGCCACCAGCAGAGATCCGGGTCCAACCTACGAGCAGTACTTC
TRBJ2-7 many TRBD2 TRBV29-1 CSVRAETSGSVYEQYF TGCAGCGTTCGAGCTGAGACTAGCGGGAGTGTCTACGAGCAGTACTTC
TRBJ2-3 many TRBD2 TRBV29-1 CSASLAGVLADTQYF TGCAGCGCGAGCCTAGCGGGAGTTTTGGCAGATACGCAGTATTTT
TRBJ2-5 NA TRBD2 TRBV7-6 CASSPSSGSVETQYF TGTGCCAGCAGCCCCTCTAGCGGGAGTGTGGAGACCCAGTACTTC
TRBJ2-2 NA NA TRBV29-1 CSAGPLRTGELFF TGCAGCGCTGGCCCATTGAGGACCGGGGAGCTGTTTTTT
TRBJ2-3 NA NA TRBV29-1 CSALQGTDTQYF TGCAGCGCCTTACAGGGAACAGATACGCAGTATTTT
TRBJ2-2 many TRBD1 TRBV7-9 CASSLVTGALADTGELFF TGTGCCAGCAGCTTAGTGACAGGGGCCTTAGCGGACACCGGGGAGCTGTTTTTT
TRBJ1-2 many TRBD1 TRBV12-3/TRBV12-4 CASSFGQGAKNYGYTF TGTGCCAGCAGTTTTGGGCAGGGGGCGAAAAACTATGGCTACACCTTC
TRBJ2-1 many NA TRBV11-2 CASSFGTVLYNEQFF TGTGCCAGCAGCTTCGGGACGGTTCTCTACAATGAGCAGTTCTTC
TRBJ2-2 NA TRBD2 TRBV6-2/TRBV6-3 CASSFLTSGLITNTGELFF TGTGCCAGCAGTTTCCTGACTAGCGGGCTAATCACCAATACCGGGGAGCTGTTTTTT
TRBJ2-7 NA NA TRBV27 CASRGHEQYF TGTGCCTCCCGGGGCCACGAGCAGTACTTC
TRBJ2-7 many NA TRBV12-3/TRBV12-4 CASRPGLGIHEQYF TGTGCCAGCAGACCGGGTCTAGGGATACACGAGCAGTACTTC
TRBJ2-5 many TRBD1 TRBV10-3 CAISTADRGGTQYF TGTGCCATCAGTACCGCCGACAGGGGGGGGACCCAGTACTTC
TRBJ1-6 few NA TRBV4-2 CASSQEEPGQFRSPLHF TGTGCCAGCAGCCAAGAAGAACCAGGACAGTTCCGGTCACCCCTCCACTTT
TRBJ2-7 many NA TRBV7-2 CASSLPPYSEQYF TGTGCCAGCAGCCTACCACCCTACAGCGAGCAGTACTTC
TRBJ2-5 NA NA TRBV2 CASSEARGEKETQYF TGTGCCAGCAGTGAGGCCAGGGGGGAAAAAGAGACCCAGTACTTC
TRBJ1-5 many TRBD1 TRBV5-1 CASSLAGTGNQPQHF TGCGCCAGCAGCTTGGCCGGGACAGGAAATCAGCCCCAGCATTTT
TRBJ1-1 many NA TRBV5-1 CASSLEGGTEAFF TGCGCCAGCAGCTTGGAGGGGGGCACTGAAGCTTTCTTT
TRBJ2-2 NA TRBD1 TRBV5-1 CASSLGDRDTGERFF TGCGCCAGCAGCTTGGGGGACAGAGACACCGGGGAGCGGTTTTTT
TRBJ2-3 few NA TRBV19 CASSMNGLIRDTQYF TGTGCCAGTAGTATGAACGGGCTCATTAGGGATACGCAGTATTTT